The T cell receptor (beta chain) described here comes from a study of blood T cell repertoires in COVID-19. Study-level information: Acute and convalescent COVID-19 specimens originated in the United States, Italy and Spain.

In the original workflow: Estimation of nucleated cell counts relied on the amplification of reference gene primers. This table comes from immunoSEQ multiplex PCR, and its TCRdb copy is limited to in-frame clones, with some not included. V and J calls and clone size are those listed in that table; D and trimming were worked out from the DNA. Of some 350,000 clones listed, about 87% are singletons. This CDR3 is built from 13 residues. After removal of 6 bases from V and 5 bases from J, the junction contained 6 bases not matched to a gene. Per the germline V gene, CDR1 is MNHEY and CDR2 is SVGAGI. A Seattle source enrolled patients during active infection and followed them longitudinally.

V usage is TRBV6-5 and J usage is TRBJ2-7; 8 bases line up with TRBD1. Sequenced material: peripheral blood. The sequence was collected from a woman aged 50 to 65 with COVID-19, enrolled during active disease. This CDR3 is CASSGQGTHEQYF. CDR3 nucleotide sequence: TGTGCCAGCAGCGGACAGGGCACGCACGAGCAGTACTTC.